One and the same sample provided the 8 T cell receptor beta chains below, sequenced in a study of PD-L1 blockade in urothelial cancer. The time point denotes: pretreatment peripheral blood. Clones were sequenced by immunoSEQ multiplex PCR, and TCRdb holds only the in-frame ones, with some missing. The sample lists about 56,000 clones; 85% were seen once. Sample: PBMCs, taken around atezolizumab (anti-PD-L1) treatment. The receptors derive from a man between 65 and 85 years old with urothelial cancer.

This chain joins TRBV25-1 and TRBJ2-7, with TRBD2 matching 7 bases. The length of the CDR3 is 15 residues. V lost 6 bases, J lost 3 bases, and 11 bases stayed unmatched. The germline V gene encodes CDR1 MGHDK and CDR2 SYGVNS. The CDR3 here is CASSALGGKNYEQYF. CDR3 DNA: TGTGCCAGCAGCGCCCTGGGGGGGAAAAACTACGAGCAGTACTTC.

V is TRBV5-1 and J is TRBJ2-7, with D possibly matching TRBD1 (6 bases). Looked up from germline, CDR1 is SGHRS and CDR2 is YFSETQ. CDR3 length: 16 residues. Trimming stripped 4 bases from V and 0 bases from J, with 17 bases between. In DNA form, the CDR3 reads TGCGCCAGCAGCGTCACAGGACAGAAAGCCTCCTACGAGCAGTACTTC. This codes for CASSVTGQKASYEQYF.

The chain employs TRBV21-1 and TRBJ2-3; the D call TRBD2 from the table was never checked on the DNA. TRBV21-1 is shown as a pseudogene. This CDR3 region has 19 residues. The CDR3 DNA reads TGTGCCAGCAGCAAAGGGGGGTCTAGCGGGAGGGACCACACAGATACGCAGTATTTT. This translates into CASSKGGSSGRDHTDTQYF.

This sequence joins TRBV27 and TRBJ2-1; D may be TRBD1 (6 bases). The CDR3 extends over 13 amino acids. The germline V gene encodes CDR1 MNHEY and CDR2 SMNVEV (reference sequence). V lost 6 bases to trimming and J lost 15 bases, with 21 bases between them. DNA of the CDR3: TGTGCCAGCAGCCCCGCGCAGGGGACGTCGCGGTTCTTC. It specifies CASSPAQGTSRFF.

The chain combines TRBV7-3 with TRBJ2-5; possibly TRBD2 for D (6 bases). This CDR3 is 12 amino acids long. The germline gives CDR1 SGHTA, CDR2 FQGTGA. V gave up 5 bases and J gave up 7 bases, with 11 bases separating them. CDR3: CASSNRTTTQYF. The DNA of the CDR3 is TGTGCCAGCAGCAACCGGACTACGACCCAGTACTTC.

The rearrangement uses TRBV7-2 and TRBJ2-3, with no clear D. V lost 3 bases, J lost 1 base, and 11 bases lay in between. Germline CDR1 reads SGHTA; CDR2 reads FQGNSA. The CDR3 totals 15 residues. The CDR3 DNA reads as TGTGCCAGCAGCTTCGGTCCTTTGGGCACAGATACGCAGTATTTT. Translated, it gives CASSFGPLGTDTQYF.

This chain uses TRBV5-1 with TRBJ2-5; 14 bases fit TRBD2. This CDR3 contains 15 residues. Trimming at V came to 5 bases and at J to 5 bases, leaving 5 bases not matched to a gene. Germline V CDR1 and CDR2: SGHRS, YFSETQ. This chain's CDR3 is CASRIGTSGSETQYF. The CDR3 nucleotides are TGCGCCAGCAGAATTGGGACTAGCGGGAGTGAGACCCAGTACTTC.

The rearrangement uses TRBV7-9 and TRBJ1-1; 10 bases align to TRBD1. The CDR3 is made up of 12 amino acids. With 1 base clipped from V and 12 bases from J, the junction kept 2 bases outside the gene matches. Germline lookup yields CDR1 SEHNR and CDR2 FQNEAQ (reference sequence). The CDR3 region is CASSLGGQGPFF. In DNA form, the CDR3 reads TGTGCCAGCAGCTTAGGGGGACAGGGGCCTTTCTTT.